The 6 T cell receptor beta chains below all came from one sample that was sequenced in a study of immune heterogeneity within non-small cell lung tumors. For each sample, template was around 600 ng of bulk tumor genomic DNA. Multiple biopsies spaced far apart were taken from each primary tumor during surgery. The study cohort was described as untreated, and its members had newly diagnosed non-small cell lung cancer. They went on to have curative surgery. Using 32 V and 13 J primers, multiplex PCR amplified TCR beta CDR3. TCRdb re-called the multiplex PCR reads with MiXCR, one entry per CDR3 protein. The sample contains over 30,000 distinct CDR3 sequences, 28% of which appear only once. Specimen: lung tumor tissue. These receptors were collected from a man aged 35 to 55 with non-small cell lung cancer.

There are a few counts of this clonotype. The rearrangement links TRBV18 to TRBJ2-6; TRBD2 matches at 8 bases. From germline, CDR1 is KGHSH and CDR2 LQKENI. The CDR3 covers 15 residues. J gave up 2 bases and V 6 bases, and 3 bases lay outside the gene matches. The CDR3 region has the DNA TGTGCCAGCTCCCGGGGGGGCGCTGGGGCCAACGTCCTGACTTTC. This gives the protein CASSRGGAGANVLTF.

The table lists this clonotype with many counts. This sequence joins TRBV6-1 and TRBJ1-5; D ambiguous. Germline loops: CDR1 MNHNS, CDR2 SASEGT. V was trimmed by 7 bases and J by 10 bases, leaving 17 bases between them. The CDR3 loop spans 13 amino acids. CDR3 nucleotide sequence: TGTGCCAGCATGGACCCAGCAGGTCTACCCCAGCATTTT. It yields the protein CASMDPAGLPQHF.

The chain employs TRBV5-1 and TRBJ2-2, with D unclear. Between the trimmed V and J ends, which lost 4 bases and 5 bases, there was a span of 9 bases. This CDR3 is built from 13 residues. Per the germline V gene, CDR1 is SGHRS and CDR2 is YFSETQ. CDR3: CASSPDGTGELFF. The CDR3 nucleotides are TGCGCCAGCAGCCCGGACGGTACCGGGGAGCTGTTTTTT.

In the case of this clonotype: Its ends do not fully match the called genes, so a read error is possible. The gene calls are TRBV5-1 and TRBJ1-1, with unresolved D. CDR3 length equals 14 residues. Germline V lookup: CDR1 SGHRS, CDR2 YFSETQ. CDR3 bases: TGCGCCAGCAGCTTAGGAAAGGGTCGGACTGAAGATTTCTTT. Its translation is CASSLGKGRTEDFF.

This clonotype appeared a few times. The chain couples TRBV24-1 to TRBJ2-3; D not resolved. The CDR3 has 14 amino acids. Germline CDR1 reads KGHDR; CDR2 reads SFDVKD. Trimming left V 3 bases short and J 0 bases short, with 6 bases between. For the CDR3, the DNA is TGTGCCACCAGTGATCTCGCAAGCACAGATACGCAGTATTTT. It translates to CATSDLASTDTQYF.

As regards this clonotype: A much more abundant neighbour one base away suggests this may be a read error. The V gene is TRBV6-1, the J gene TRBJ2-3; 10 positions match TRBD2. This CDR3 is 16 amino acids long. J lost 7 bases, V lost 9 bases, and 16 bases had no gene match. Germline values: CDR1 MNHNS, CDR2 SASEGT. CDR3 protein: CARSTYRGTSENTQYF. Written as DNA, the CDR3 is TGTGCCAGAAGTACCTACCGGGGGACTAGCGAAAATACGCAGTATTTT.